Sequencing of this T cell receptor beta chain was carried out in a study of human T cells and chemical hapten exposure. Looking at the study overall: Across the whole study, which lasted roughly 24 weeks, patients were given diphenylcyclopropenone on the scalp once a week. Largely, small differences in pooled library volume made per-sample TCR yields vary.

A single record per CDR3 protein comes from TCRdb applying MiXCR to the RACE reads. The sample lists fewer than 500,000 distinct CDR3 sequences, approximately 5.1% occurring once. This clonotype was detected ten times or more. Germline V gene lookup returns CDR1 SGHNT and CDR2 YYREEE (reference sequence). V shed 5 bases and J shed 0 bases, with 13 bases lying between them. This CDR3 contains 15 residues. Documented time point: patch test 1, 2 weeks after DPC sensitization. The treatment here: therapeutic diphenylcyclopropenone sensitization with weekly scalp DPC. The material sequenced was whole blood, taken in connection with sensitization to the hapten diphenylcyclopropenone (DPC). This chain links TRBV5-4 with TRBJ2-3; the D gene is possibly TRBD2 (5 bases). The receptor's source is a woman aged 50 to 60 with alopecia areata. Some clones in this sample may be carry-over from other donors' samples. The CDR3 is CASSFRTDSTDTQYF. In DNA form, the CDR3 reads TGTGCCAGCAGTTTCAGGACTGATAGCACAGATACGCAGTATTTT.